These 9 T cell receptor beta chains were all obtained from the same sample, sequenced in a study of metastatic and nonmetastatic thyroid tumors. Prior to thyroid surgery, none of the patients had received any treatment. Using MiXCR, TCRdb reanalyzed the PCR reads. Of some 15,000 clones in the sample, 30% to 40% were seen once. Sample: tumor tissue. These receptor sequences come from a male donor with papillary thyroid cancer or a benign thyroid nodule (not recorded which). Some clones in this sample may be carry-over from other donors' samples.

Worth noting for this clone: An end of the junction differs from the germline gene, which may be a read error. The V gene is TRBV20-1, the J gene TRBJ2-7; D not resolved. The CDR3 has 16 amino acids. The germline V gene has CDR1 DFQATT and CDR2 SNEGSKA (reference sequence). CDR3 DNA sequence: TGCAGTTCTAGTCCCCGGAAGGCGGATAGCTCCTACGAGCAGTACTTC. It yields the protein CSSSPRKADSSYEQYF.

Points on this clone: One junction end disagrees with the germline gene, perhaps due to a read error. The rearrangement uses TRBV7-8 and TRBJ1-2; 10 nucleotides agree with TRBD1. There are 14 residues in the CDR3. Germline loops: CDR1 SGHVS, CDR2 FQNEAQ. CDR3 coding DNA: TGTGCAAGCAGATTCGCCCCGACAGGGGGCGTCTACACCTTC. Its protein is CASRFAPTGGVYTF.

The chain combines TRBV19 with TRBJ1-5; TRBD1 might be the D (6 bases). V lost 1 base and J 7 bases, leaving 14 bases between the germline ends. The CDR3 covers 15 residues. Germline CDR1 reads LNHDA; CDR2 reads SQIVND (reference sequence). This CDR3 reads CASSIGRRGKQPQHF. The CDR3 nucleotides read TGTGCCAGTAGTATAGGTAGGAGGGGGAAGCAGCCCCAGCATTTT.

This clone was seen many times. This could be a read error, since a much larger clone is one nucleotide away. This is likely a read error, given that the CDR3 carries no conserved phenylalanine or tryptophan at its end. The V and J genes are TRBV18 and TRBJ2-1; weak D call: TRBD2 (5 bases). Per the germline V gene, CDR1 is KGHSH and CDR2 is LQKENI. The V gene lost 6 bases and the J gene lost 6 bases, with 18 bases spanning the gap. The CDR3 contains 15 residues. The DNA for the CDR3 is TGTGCCAGCTCCCCCGACGAGGACTCCCCCAATGAGCAGTTCCTC. Its translation: CASSPDEDSPNEQFL.

At least ten counts were recorded for this clone. The genes are TRBV20-1 and TRBJ2-5; D possibly corresponds to TRBD2 (7 bases). In germline, CDR1 is DFQATT, CDR2 SNEGSKA (reference sequence). The CDR3 has 16 residues. V was cut by 0 bases and J by 4 bases, with 18 bases left in between. The CDR3 reads CSARDEGGGDRETQYF. CDR3 coding DNA: TGCAGTGCTAGAGATGAGGGAGGGGGTGATCGAGAGACCCAGTACTTC.

This clone was picked up many times. The gene calls are TRBV6-1 and TRBJ2-7, with D perhaps TRBD1 or TRBD2 (5 bases each). The V end lost 5 bases, the J end lost 3 bases, and 11 bases lay between the germline ends. Germline loops: CDR1 MNHNS, CDR2 SASEGT. The CDR3 has 13 residues. The CDR3 DNA sequence: TGTGCCAGCAGTCACCGGGACGGCTACGAGCAGTACTTC. Protein product: CASSHRDGYEQYF.

Many counts were recorded for this clone. This rearrangement joins TRBV5-1 to TRBJ2-1; D not certain. Germline CDR1 SGHRS, CDR2 YFSETQ. There are 15 residues in the CDR3. Trimming cost V 0 bases and J 5 bases, with 12 bases left between them. Here the CDR3 reads CASSLEGRYNNEQFF. CDR3 DNA: TGCGCCAGCAGCTTGGAGGGCAGATATAACAATGAGCAGTTCTTC.

To note about this clone: The junction departs from the called germline gene at one end, perhaps through a read error. The chain employs TRBV28 and TRBJ1-3; D is unresolved. The CDR3 loop spans 14 amino acids. Per germline, CDR1 MDHEN and CDR2 SYDVKM. This CDR3 reads CASTLAGSGNTIYF. CDR3 sequence (DNA): TGTGCCAGCACTTTAGCGGGCTCTGGAAACACCATATATTTT.

CDR3: CASSTGGTGELFF. The CDR3, as DNA: TGCGCCAGCAGCACCGGTGGCACCGGGGAGCTGTTTTTT. V usage is TRBV5-1 and J usage is TRBJ2-2, with D unresolved. The CDR3 has 13 amino acids. In germline, CDR1 is SGHRS, CDR2 YFSETQ. Trimming stripped 4 bases from V and 4 bases from J, with 8 bases between.